Below are 17 T cell receptor beta chains sequenced from a single sample in a study of OX40 agonist ivuxolimab in advanced cancers. The library was made by the immunoSEQ multiplex PCR assay. Here the immuneACCESS table is served through TCRdb, limited to in-frame sequences with V and J called. Missing clones are a known gap in these copies; in checked studies unresolved V genes cover under half, and the rest lacks a known reason. Counted in this sample were under 40,000 clones; 87% of them appeared once. The ten most abundant clones make up about 34% of the sample. Sequences were derived from CD4+ or CD8+ T cells sorted from blood, sampled in a trial of the OX40 agonist ivuxolimab. The source of these receptors is an adult with an advanced solid tumor such as melanoma, head and neck, liver or kidney cancer.

The chain recombines TRBV7-9 with TRBJ1-6, with 8 bases lining up with TRBD1. The CDR3 totals 15 residues. Germline V gene data show CDR1 as SEHNR and CDR2 as FQNEAQ (reference sequence). The ends lost 0 bases at V and 8 bases at J; junction bases unmatched: 3. The chain's CDR3 is CASSLADRVDSPLHF. The CDR3 DNA is TGTGCCAGCAGCTTAGCGGACAGGGTAGATTCACCCCTCCACTTT.

The chain is built from TRBV28 and TRBJ2-5, with D possibly matching TRBD1 (7 bases). From germline, CDR1 is MDHEN and CDR2 SYDVKM. V lost 6 bases and J lost 4, with 18 bases in between. The CDR3 extends over 15 amino acids. CDR3 sequence reads: CASRWTGGIGETQYF. In nucleotides, the CDR3 is TGTGCCAGCAGGTGGACAGGAGGGATAGGAGAGACCCAGTACTTC.

The chain has TRBV28 and TRBJ2-7, with TRBD1 as a possible D gene (6 bases). Trimming cost V 1 base and J 0 bases, with 7 bases left between them. Germline CDR1 is MDHEN and CDR2 is SYDVKM. This CDR3 is 14 amino acids long. CDR3 nucleotides: TGTGCCAGCAGTTTATTAGGGGGCTCCTACGAGCAGTACTTC. It encodes CASSLLGGSYEQYF.

The rearrangement joins TRBV4-1 to TRBJ1-2; D gene uncertain. The CDR3 extends over 14 amino acids. V lost 3 bases, J lost 7 bases, and 15 bases lay in between. Germline loops: CDR1 MGHRA, CDR2 YSYEKL. The CDR3 DNA is TGCGCCAGCAGCCAGGAGGGCGGGGAGGTTGGCTACACCTTC. Its protein product is CASSQEGGEVGYTF.

The rearrangement links TRBV27 to TRBJ2-5, with a tentative D call TRBD1 (6 bases). CDR3 size: 15 residues. Germline CDR1 reads MNHEY; CDR2 reads SMNVEV (reference sequence). Trimming left V 5 bases short and J 3 bases short, with 16 bases between. The CDR3 nucleotides read TGTGCCAGCAGTCCCGTCCGGGACAAAAAAGAGACCCAGTACTTC. Translating gives CASSPVRDKKETQYF.

V and J are TRBV12-2 and TRBJ2-5; the table calls TRBD2, which could not be checked here. TRBV12-2 is a pseudogene segment. This CDR3 contains 21 residues. CDR3 sequence: CASRLSHPWEGQRGDQETQYF. As DNA, the CDR3 is TGTGCAAGTCGCTTGTCCCACCCCTGGGAGGGCCAGCGGGGAGATCAAGAGACCCAGTACTTC.

This sequence joins TRBV6-4 and TRBJ2-1; D unresolved. There are 13 residues in the CDR3. Trimming shortened V by 4 bases and J by 10 bases, and 14 bases separated the two germline ends. Germline V gene sequence: CDR1 MRHNA, CDR2 SNTAGT. The chain's CDR3 is CASSVGRLSEQFF. CDR3 DNA: TGTGCCAGCAGTGTAGGAAGGCTTTCGGAGCAGTTCTTC.

This sequence joins TRBV28 and TRBJ2-7; 10 positions agree with TRBD2. Germline-derived CDR1 and CDR2 are MDHEN and SYDVKM. V lost 6 bases, J lost 5 bases, and 10 bases stayed unmatched. There are 15 residues in the CDR3. The CDR3 DNA sequence: TGTGCCAGCAGGCCTAGCGGGAGATCAGGAGACGAGCAGTACTTC. Protein sequence: CASRPSGRSGDEQYF. Using reference TRBV28 and TRBJ2-7 for the parts outside the CDR3, the full variable domain is DVKVTQSSRYLVKRTGEKVFLECVQDMDHENMFWYRQDPGLGLRLIYFSYDVKMKEKGDIPEGYSVSREKKERFSLILESASTNQTSMYLCASRPSGRSGDEQYFGPGTRLTVT.

The chain carries TRBV10-3 and TRBJ2-1; no definite D call. Trimming removed 0 bases at V and 2 bases at J, with 14 bases between. Germline CDR1 ENHRY, CDR2 SYGVKD. The CDR3 has 17 amino acids. This chain's CDR3 is CAISESSPRGPYNEQFF. The CDR3 DNA reads as TGTGCCATCAGTGAGTCGTCTCCTCGCGGACCCTACAATGAGCAGTTCTTC.

As concerns this clone: The junction differs from germline at one of its ends, possibly a read error. The CDR3 here is CASSDLNQPRHF. The CDR3 DNA reads as TGTGCCAGCAGCGACCTCAATCAGCCCCGGCATTTT. The rearrangement uses TRBV7-9 and TRBJ1-5; D is unclear. CDR3 length equals 12 residues. Per the germline V gene, CDR1 is SEHNR and CDR2 is FQNEAQ (reference sequence).

V gene TRBV28 combines with J gene TRBJ1-1; D uncertain. CDR1 and CDR2 (germline): MDHEN, SYDVKM. CDR3 size: 14 residues. Trimming pared 0 bases from V and 1 base from J, leaving 6 bases between. The CDR3 nucleotides are TGTGCCAGCAGTTTATGGGCGGGGAACACTGAAGCTTTCTTT. Its protein is CASSLWAGNTEAFF.

The chain links TRBV7-3 to TRBJ2-3, with D possibly TRBD1 on 5 matching bases. Germline V gene sequence: CDR1 SGHTA, CDR2 FQGTGA. The germline V and J ends were trimmed by 3 bases and 0 bases, with 10 bases remaining between them. The CDR3 consists of 15 residues. CDR3 nucleotide sequence: TGTGCCAGCAGCTTCGACAGAGGTAGCACAGATACGCAGTATTTT. It is translated as CASSFDRGSTDTQYF.

This clone appeared a single time. This rearrangement joins TRBV9 to TRBJ2-5, with TRBD1 matching over 8 bases. Trimming cost V 3 bases and J 4 bases; bases outside gene matches: 8. The CDR3 length is 15 residues. Germline V gives CDR1 SGDLS, CDR2 YYNGEE. DNA of the CDR3: TGTGCCAGCAGCGACGACACAGGGGGACGAGAGACCCAGTACTTC. It specifies CASSDDTGGRETQYF.

The chain employs TRBV7-2 and TRBJ2-3, with D hard to call. Looked up from germline, CDR1 is SGHTA and CDR2 is FQGNSA. V was cut by 6 bases and J by 6 bases, with 10 bases left in between. The CDR3 contains 12 residues. The chain's CDR3 is CASSLPVDTQYF. The CDR3 DNA reads as TGTGCCAGCAGTCTGCCAGTGGATACGCAGTATTTT.

This clone was observed at least ten times. The chain couples TRBV9 to TRBJ2-6; D remains ambiguous. V gave up 4 bases and J gave up 14 bases, with 13 bases separating them. CDR3 length: 12 residues. Germline loops: CDR1 SGDLS, CDR2 YYNGEE. CDR3 coding DNA: TGTGCCAGCAGCTTTCCGGGTCTGATCCTGACTTTC. Protein: CASSFPGLILTF.

The chain employs TRBV6-5 and TRBJ2-3, with D unresolved. With 4 bases removed from V and 5 bases from J, the gap between germline ends came to 19 bases. This CDR3 comprises 16 residues. Germline assignment: CDR1 MNHEY and CDR2 SVGAGI. CDR3 sequence: CASSWSDKAGGDTQYF. The CDR3 DNA reads TGTGCCAGCAGTTGGAGTGACAAGGCTGGTGGAGATACGCAGTATTTT.

The gene calls are TRBV28 and TRBJ1-5; tentatively, D is TRBD1 (6 bases). V lost 6 bases, J lost 2 bases, and 14 bases lay in between. Per the germline V gene, CDR1 is MDHEN and CDR2 is SYDVKM. The CDR3 spans 15 residues. The CDR3 protein is CASRQGFDGNQPQHF. The CDR3 coding sequence is TGTGCCAGCAGACAGGGATTTGATGGCAATCAGCCCCAGCATTTT.